Following are 14 T cell receptor beta chains from one sample sequenced in a study of cytomegalovirus exposure and HLA in healthy donors. PCR used 60 Vbeta primers and 13 Jbeta primers. Here immunoSEQ multiplex PCR was the method, and the copy in TCRdb shows in-frame clones only, minus some. The sample carries 90,000 to 95,000 clones, 80% recorded once. The sample taken for sequencing was PBMCs. The receptor source for this set is a man younger than 35 in good health and CMV-seronegative.

The gene calls are TRBV2 and TRBJ1-1, with 7 bases identical to TRBD1. The CDR3 has 15 residues. The V segment lost 7 bases and the J segment 0 bases; nucleotides outside the gene matches: 8. Per germline, CDR1 SNHLY and CDR2 FYNNEI. The CDR3 nucleotides are TGTGCCAGCAACCCGACAGGGTTCATGAACACTGAAGCTTTCTTT. It translates to CASNPTGFMNTEAFF.

V is TRBV15 and J is TRBJ2-2, with a tentative D call TRBD2 (6 bases). The CDR3 has 14 residues. V lost 3 bases and J 5 bases, leaving 10 bases between the germline ends. Germline CDR1 and CDR2: LNHNV and YYDKDF (reference sequence). The CDR3 region has the DNA TGTGCCACCAGCAGTCTAGGGAGGACCGGGGAGCTGTTTTTT. This sequence encodes CATSSLGRTGELFF.

The chain carries TRBV5-1 and TRBJ2-5; perhaps TRBD2 as D (6 bases). The ends were cut back, 0 bases at V and 2 bases at J, with 14 bases in the middle. Germline CDR1 SGHRS, CDR2 YFSETQ. This CDR3 is built from 16 residues. CDR3 loop: CASSLAGSGVQETQYF. CDR3 nucleotides: TGCGCCAGCAGCTTGGCCGGGTCGGGAGTGCAAGAGACCCAGTACTTC.

This chain connects TRBV5-1 to TRBJ2-7, with TRBD2 identical over 9 bases. V lost 7 bases to trimming and J lost 2 bases; unmatched junction nucleotides: 7. Germline V gene lookup returns CDR1 SGHRS and CDR2 YFSETQ. CDR3 length: 14 amino acids. CDR3 protein: CASQVAGGPYEQYF. CDR3 nucleotides: TGCGCCAGCCAGGTCGCGGGGGGGCCCTACGAGCAGTACTTC. The complete variable domain, with remaining parts taken from reference TRBV5-1 and TRBJ2-7, reads KAGVTQTPRYLIKTRGQQVTLSCSPISGHRSVSWYQQTPGQGLQFLFEYFSETQRNKGNFPGRFSGRQFSNSRSEMNVSTLELGDSALYLCASQVAGGPYEQYFGPGTRLTVT.

The rearrangement links TRBV19 to TRBJ1-3, with TRBD1 identical over 9 bases. J gave up 9 bases and V 4 bases, and 7 bases lay outside the gene matches. Per germline, CDR1 LNHDA and CDR2 SQIVND (reference sequence). The CDR3 sequence is 14 residues long. CDR3 protein: CASSTTGGEGTIYF. The DNA of the CDR3 is TGTGCCAGTAGTACGACAGGGGGAGAAGGCACCATATATTTT.

V usage is TRBV28 and J usage is TRBJ2-7, with 8 nucleotides matching TRBD1. The CDR3 spans 14 residues. V gave up 5 bases and J gave up 6 bases; unmatched junction bases: 9. Germline V gives CDR1 MDHEN, CDR2 SYDVKM. The CDR3, as DNA: TGTGCCAGCAGTGTAGACATAGACAGGGGCGAGCAGTACTTC. It encodes CASSVDIDRGEQYF.

This chain connects TRBV11-2 to TRBJ2-5, with D tentatively TRBD2 (6 bases). The germline gives CDR1 SGHAT, CDR2 FQNNGV. Trimming removed 5 bases from V and 1 base from J, with 14 bases in between. The CDR3 is 15 amino acids. The CDR3 DNA is TGTGCCAGCAGCCGAGGCGGGGTGAGCCAAGAGACCCAGTACTTC. Residues: CASSRGGVSQETQYF.

This clone was seen a handful of times. The chain uses TRBV9 and TRBJ2-7; D uncertain. This CDR3 is built from 14 residues. V gave up 1 base and J gave up 0 bases, with 8 bases separating them. Germline V gene sequence: CDR1 SGDLS, CDR2 YYNGEE. The CDR3 coding sequence is TGTGCCAGCAGCGTACAGGCCAGCTCCTACGAGCAGTACTTC. Residues: CASSVQASSYEQYF.

The V and J genes are TRBV2 and TRBJ2-7; 8 positions agree with TRBD1. The CDR3 loop spans 15 amino acids. V shed 2 bases, J shed 3 bases, and the junction held 6 bases outside the gene matches. Germline values: CDR1 SNHLY, CDR2 FYNNEI. For the CDR3, the DNA is TGTGCCAGCAGTGAAATACAGGGGGTGGGCTACGAGCAGTACTTC. It codes for CASSEIQGVGYEQYF.

This clone has just a few counts. The J gene is TRBJ2-1, the V gene TRBV19, with TRBD2 as a possible D gene (5 bases). This CDR3 is built from 17 residues. Trimming shortened V by 1 base and J by 10 bases, and 23 bases separated the two germline ends. CDR1 and CDR2 (germline): LNHDA, SQIVND (reference sequence). CDR3 in amino acids: CASSIANGRRGSGEQFF. As DNA, the CDR3 is TGTGCCAGTAGTATAGCTAACGGAAGACGGGGAAGTGGGGAGCAGTTCTTC.

The sample holds a few counts of this clone. J is TRBJ1-1 and V is TRBV5-4; D is possibly TRBD1 (5 bases). The V gene lost 4 bases and the J gene lost 3 bases, with 16 bases spanning the gap. CDR3 length: 15 amino acids. Germline assignment: CDR1 SGHNT and CDR2 YYREEE (reference sequence). CDR3: CASSPRGVSDTEAFF. CDR3 sequence (DNA): TGTGCCAGCAGCCCCCGGGGGGTATCCGACACTGAAGCTTTCTTT. The full variable domain, its missing parts supplied by reference TRBV5-4 and TRBJ1-1, is ETGVTQSPTHLIKTRGQQVTLRCSSQSGHNTVSWYQQALGQGPQFIFQYYREEENGRGNFPPRFSGLQFPNYSSELNVNALELDDSALYLCASSPRGVSDTEAFFGQGTRLTVV.

The V call is TRBV5-4, the J call TRBJ1-2, with 8 bases lining up with TRBD1. CDR1 is SGHNT and CDR2 is YYREEE in the germline V gene (reference sequence). This CDR3 has 15 residues. With 0 bases clipped from V and 7 bases from J, the junction kept 8 bases outside the gene matches. The CDR3 nucleotides read TGTGCCAGCAGCTTGGTCGGGGACAGGCGAGGTGGCTACACCTTC. The encoded protein is CASSLVGDRRGGYTF. Supplemented by reference TRBV5-4 and TRBJ1-2, the full variable domain reads ETGVTQSPTHLIKTRGQQVTLRCSSQSGHNTVSWYQQALGQGPQFIFQYYREEENGRGNFPPRFSGLQFPNYSSELNVNALELDDSALYLCASSLVGDRRGGYTFGSGTRLTVV.

The V and J genes are TRBV7-9 and TRBJ1-1; 7 bases match TRBD1. The germline CDR1 and CDR2 sequences are SEHNR and FQNEAQ (reference sequence). CDR3 length equals 13 residues. The ends lost 3 bases at V and 4 bases at J; junction bases unmatched: 2. The CDR3, as DNA: TGTGCCAGCAGCTTTGACAGGGTCACTGAAGCTTTCTTT. Protein: CASSFDRVTEAFF.

V gene TRBV7-9 combines with J gene TRBJ1-2, with 7 bases fitting TRBD1. Germline V gene sequence: CDR1 SEHNR, CDR2 FQNEAQ (reference sequence). The CDR3 runs to 13 residues. The junction had 8 bases not matched to a gene; V was cut back by 6 bases and J by 7 bases. CDR3 residues: CASSPGSGGGYTF. The CDR3 DNA sequence: TGTGCCAGCAGTCCCGGGTCAGGGGGTGGCTACACCTTC.